The source of this T cell receptor (beta chain) is a study of immune evolution from preneoplasia to lung adenocarcinoma. CDR1 is SGHTA, CDR2 FQGNSA, per germline. CDR3 length equals 13 residues. Deletions cut 3 bases from V and 6 bases from J, with 12 bases between. Clones were sequenced by immunoSEQ multiplex PCR, and TCRdb holds only the in-frame ones, with some missing. The sample consists of 5,700 or so clones, around 82% of them appearing once. This sequence originates from a person between 50 and 69 years old with lung adenocarcinoma. This rearrangement joins TRBV7-2 to TRBJ2-7; D is possibly TRBD1 (5 bases). The sample consisted of FFPE normal lung tissue adjacent to the tumor. For the CDR3, the DNA is TGTGCCAGCAGCTTCTGGGGCGGAAGCGAGCAGTACTTC. Protein: CASSFWGGSEQYF.